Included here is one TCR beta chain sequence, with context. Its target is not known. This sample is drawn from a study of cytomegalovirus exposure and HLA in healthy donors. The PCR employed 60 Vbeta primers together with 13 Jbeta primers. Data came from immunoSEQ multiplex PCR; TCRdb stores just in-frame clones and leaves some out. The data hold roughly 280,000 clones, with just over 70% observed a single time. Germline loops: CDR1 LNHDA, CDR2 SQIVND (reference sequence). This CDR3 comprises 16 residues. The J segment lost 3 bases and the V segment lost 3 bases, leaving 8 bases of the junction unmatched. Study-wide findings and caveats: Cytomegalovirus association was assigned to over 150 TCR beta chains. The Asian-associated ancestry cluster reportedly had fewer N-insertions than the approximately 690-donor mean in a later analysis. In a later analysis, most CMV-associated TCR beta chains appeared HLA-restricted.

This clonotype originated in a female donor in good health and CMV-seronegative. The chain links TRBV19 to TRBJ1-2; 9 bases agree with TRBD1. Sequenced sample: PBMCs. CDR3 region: CASSIPGTGKYYGYTF. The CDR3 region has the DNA TGTGCCAGTAGTATCCCCGGGACAGGGAAATACTATGGCTACACCTTC.